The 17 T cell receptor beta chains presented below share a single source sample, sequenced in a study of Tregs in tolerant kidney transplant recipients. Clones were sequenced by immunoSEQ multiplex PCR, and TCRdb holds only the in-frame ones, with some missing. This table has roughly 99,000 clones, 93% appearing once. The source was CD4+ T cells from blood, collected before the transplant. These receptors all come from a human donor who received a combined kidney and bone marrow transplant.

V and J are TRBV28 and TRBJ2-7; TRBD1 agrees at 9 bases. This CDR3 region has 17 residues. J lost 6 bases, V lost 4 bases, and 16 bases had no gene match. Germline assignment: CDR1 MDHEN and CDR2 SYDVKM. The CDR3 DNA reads TGTGCCAGCAGTTCCATTACGCACGGGACAGGGCTGTTCGAGCAGTACTTC. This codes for CASSSITHGTGLFEQYF.

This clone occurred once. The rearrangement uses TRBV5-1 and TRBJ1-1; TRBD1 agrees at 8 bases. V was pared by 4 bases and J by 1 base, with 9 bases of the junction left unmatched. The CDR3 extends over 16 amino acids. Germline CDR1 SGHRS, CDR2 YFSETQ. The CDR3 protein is CASSLRQGRANTEAFF. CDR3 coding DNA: TGCGCCAGCAGCCTTCGACAGGGGAGGGCGAACACTGAAGCTTTCTTT.

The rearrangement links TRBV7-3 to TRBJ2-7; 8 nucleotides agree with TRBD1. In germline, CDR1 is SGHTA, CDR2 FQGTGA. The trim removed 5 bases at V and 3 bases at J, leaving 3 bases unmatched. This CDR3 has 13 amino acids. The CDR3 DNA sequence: TGTGCCAGCAGCCGGACAGGGAACTACGAGCAGTACTTC. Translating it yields CASSRTGNYEQYF. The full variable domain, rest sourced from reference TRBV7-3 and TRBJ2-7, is GAGVSQTPSNKVTEKGKYVELRCDPISGHTALYWYRQSLGQGPEFLIYFQGTGAADDSGLPNDRFFAVRPEGSVSTLKIQRTERGDSAVYLCASSRTGNYEQYFGPGTRLTVT.

The CDR3 reads CATSREQGDDSNQPQHF. CDR3 coding DNA: TGTGCCACCAGCAGGGAACAGGGAGACGATAGCAATCAGCCCCAGCATTTT. V usage is TRBV15 and J usage is TRBJ1-5; D is perhaps TRBD1 (6 bases). The CDR3 covers 17 residues. The V gene's germline CDR1 is LNHNV and CDR2 YYDKDF (reference sequence). V gave up 3 bases and J gave up 0 bases, with 15 bases separating them.

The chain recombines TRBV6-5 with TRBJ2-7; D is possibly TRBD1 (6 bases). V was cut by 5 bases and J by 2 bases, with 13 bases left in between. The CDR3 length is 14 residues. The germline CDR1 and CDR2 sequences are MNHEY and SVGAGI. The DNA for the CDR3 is TGTGCCAGCAGTACGTACCGGGACACCTACGAGCAGTACTTC. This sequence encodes CASSTYRDTYEQYF.

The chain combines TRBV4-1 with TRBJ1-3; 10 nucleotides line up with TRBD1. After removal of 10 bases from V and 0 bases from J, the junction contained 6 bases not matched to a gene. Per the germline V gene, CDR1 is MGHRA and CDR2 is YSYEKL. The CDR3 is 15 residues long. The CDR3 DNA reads TGCGCCACAAAAAGGGACAGGGGCTCTGGAAACACCATATATTTT. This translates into CATKRDRGSGNTIYF.

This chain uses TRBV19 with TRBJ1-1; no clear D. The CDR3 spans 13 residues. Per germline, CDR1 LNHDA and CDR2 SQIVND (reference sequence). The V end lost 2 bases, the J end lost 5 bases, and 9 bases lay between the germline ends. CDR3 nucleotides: TGTGCCAGTAGTATAACTAGAGAGACTGAAGCTTTCTTT. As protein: CASSITRETEAFF.

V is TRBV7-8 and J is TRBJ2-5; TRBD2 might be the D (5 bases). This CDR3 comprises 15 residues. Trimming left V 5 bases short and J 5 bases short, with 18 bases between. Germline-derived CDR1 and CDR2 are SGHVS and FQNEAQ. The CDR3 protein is CASSGEGEGSETQYF. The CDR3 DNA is TGTGCCAGCAGCGGAGAAGGTGAGGGTTCTGAGACCCAGTACTTC.

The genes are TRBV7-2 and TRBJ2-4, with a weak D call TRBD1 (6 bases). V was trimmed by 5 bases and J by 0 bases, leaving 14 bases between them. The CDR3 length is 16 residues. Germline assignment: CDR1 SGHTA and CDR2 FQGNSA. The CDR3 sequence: CASSPQTGLAKNIQYF. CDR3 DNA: TGTGCCAGCAGCCCCCAAACAGGGCTAGCCAAAAACATTCAGTACTTC.

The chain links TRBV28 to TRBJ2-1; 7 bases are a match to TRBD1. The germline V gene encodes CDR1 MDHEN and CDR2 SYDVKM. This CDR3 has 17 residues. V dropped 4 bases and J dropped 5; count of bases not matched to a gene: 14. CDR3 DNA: TGTGCCAGCAGTTCAAGCACCACAGGGGTACGTCACAATGAGCAGTTCTTC. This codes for CASSSSTTGVRHNEQFF.

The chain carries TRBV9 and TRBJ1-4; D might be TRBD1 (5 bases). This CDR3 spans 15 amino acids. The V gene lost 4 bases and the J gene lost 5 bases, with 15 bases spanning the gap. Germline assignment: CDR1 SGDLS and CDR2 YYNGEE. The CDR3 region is CASSPSDTPNEKLFF. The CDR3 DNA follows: TGTGCCAGCAGCCCCTCGGACACGCCGAATGAAAAACTGTTTTTT. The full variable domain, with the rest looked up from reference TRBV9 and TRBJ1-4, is DSGVTQTPKHLITATGQRVTLRCSPRSGDLSVYWYQQSLDQGLQFLIQYYNGEERAKGNILERFSAQQFPDLHSELNLSSLELGDSALYFCASSPSDTPNEKLFFGSGTQLSVL.

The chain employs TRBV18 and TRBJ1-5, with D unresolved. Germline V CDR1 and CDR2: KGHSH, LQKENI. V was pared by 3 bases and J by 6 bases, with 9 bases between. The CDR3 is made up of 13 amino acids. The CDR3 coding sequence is TGTGCCAGCTCACCGGCTCCATTTCAGCCCCAGCATTTT. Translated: CASSPAPFQPQHF.

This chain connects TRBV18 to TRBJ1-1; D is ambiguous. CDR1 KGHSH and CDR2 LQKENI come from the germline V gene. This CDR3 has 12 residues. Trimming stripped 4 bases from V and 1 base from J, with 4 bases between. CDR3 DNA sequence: TGTGCCAGCTCACACAGGAACACTGAAGCTTTCTTT. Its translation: CASSHRNTEAFF.

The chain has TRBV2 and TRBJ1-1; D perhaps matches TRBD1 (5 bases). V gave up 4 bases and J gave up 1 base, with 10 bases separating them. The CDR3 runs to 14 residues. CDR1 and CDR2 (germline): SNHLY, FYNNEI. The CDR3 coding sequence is TGTGCCAGCAGTGCCTCGACAGAGAACACTGAAGCTTTCTTT. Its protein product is CASSASTENTEAFF.

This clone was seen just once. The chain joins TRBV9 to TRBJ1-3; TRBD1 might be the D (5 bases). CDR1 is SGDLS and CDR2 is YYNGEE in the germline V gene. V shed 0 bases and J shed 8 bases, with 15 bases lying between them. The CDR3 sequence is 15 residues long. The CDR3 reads CASSVAQGSGDTIYF. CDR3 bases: TGTGCCAGCAGCGTAGCTCAGGGTTCGGGGGACACCATATATTTT.

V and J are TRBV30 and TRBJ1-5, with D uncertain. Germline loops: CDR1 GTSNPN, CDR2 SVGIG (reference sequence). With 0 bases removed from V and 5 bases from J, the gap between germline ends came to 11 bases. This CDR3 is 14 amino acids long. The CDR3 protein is CAWSVQSGHQPQHF. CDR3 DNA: TGTGCCTGGAGTGTACAGTCAGGCCATCAGCCCCAGCATTTT.

CDR3 DNA sequence: TGTGCCAGCAGTTACGGGGCCAGCTATGGCTACACCTTC. Protein: CASSYGASYGYTF. V gene TRBV6-6 combines with J gene TRBJ1-2; maybe TRBD1 (5 bases). The CDR3 is 13 residues long. Germline assignment: CDR1 MNHNY and CDR2 SVGAGI (reference sequence). V lost 2 bases to trimming and J lost 4 bases, with 8 bases between them.